This section outlines one T cell receptor beta chain sequence together with its context. Its antigen is as yet unknown. RNA was extracted from bulk tissue without any cell sorting. The library came from three nested PCR rounds adapted from ARM-PCR protocols. One entry per CDR3 protein results from TCRdb running MiXCR on the multiplex PCR reads. The table shows tens of thousands of distinct CDR3 sequences, with 65% to 75% occurring only once. This record belongs to a study of tumor and adjacent non-tumor tissue in lung cancer. Findings and limits, study-wide: Higher tumor TCR diversity was associated with shorter survival.

Sequencing used lung tumor tissue. This receptor was obtained from a man aged 55-75 years with non-small cell lung cancer.

The CDR3 DNA is TGTGCCAGCAGTGAAATCACCCCTCAGCCCCAGTATTTT. Translation: CASSEITPQPQYF. The V call is TRBV6-1, the J call TRBJ1-5, with D unresolved. The tail of the sequence fits TRBJ2-3 better, so the J call may be wrong. CDR3 length: 13 residues. CDR1 MNHNS and CDR2 SASEGT come from the germline V gene.